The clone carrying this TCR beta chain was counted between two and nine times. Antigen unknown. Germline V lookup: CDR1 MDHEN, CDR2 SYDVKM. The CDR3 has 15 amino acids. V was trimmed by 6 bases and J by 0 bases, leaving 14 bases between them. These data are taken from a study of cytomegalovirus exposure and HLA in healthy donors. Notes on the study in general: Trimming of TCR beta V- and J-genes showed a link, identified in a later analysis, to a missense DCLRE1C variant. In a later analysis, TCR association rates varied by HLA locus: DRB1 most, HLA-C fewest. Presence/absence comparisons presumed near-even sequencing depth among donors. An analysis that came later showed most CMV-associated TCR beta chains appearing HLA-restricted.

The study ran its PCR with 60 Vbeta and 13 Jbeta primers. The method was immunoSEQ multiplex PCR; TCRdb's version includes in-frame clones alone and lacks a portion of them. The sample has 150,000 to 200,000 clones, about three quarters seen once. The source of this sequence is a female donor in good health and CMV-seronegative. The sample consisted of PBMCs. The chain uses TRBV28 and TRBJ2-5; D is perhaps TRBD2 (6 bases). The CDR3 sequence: CASRSPREYQETQYF. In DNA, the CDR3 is TGTGCCAGCAGGTCCCCACGGGAGTACCAAGAGACCCAGTACTTC.